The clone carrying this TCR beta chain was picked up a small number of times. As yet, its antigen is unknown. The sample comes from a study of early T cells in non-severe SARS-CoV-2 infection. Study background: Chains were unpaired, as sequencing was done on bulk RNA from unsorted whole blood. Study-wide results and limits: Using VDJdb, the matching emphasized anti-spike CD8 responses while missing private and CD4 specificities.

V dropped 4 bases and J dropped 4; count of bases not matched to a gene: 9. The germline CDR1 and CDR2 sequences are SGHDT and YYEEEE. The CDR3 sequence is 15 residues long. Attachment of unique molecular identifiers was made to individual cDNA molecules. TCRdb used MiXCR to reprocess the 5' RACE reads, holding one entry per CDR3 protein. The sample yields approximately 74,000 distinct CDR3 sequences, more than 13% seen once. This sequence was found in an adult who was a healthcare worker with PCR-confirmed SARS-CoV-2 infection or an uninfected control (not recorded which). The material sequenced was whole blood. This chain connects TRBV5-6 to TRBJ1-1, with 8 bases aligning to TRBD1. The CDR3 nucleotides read TGTGCCAGCAGCGCAACCAGGGGGCCCGGCACTGAAGCTTTCTTT. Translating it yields CASSATRGPGTEAFF.